The 22 T cell receptor beta chains below were found in one sample sequenced in a study of T cells after yellow fever vaccination. TCRdb passed the 5' RACE reads through MiXCR, listing each CDR3 protein once. The repertoire holds roughly 150,000 distinct CDR3 sequences, with less than 8.5% as singletons. The material was CD4+ T cells sorted from PBMCs, obtained 10 days after the yellow fever booster vaccination. The receptors were gathered from a man aged 25 to 45 who received the YFV17D yellow fever vaccine.

This clonotype was counted many times. The chain carries TRBV7-2 and TRBJ2-3; tentative D call: TRBD2 (5 bases). The CDR3 sequence is 15 residues long. V lost 8 bases to trimming and J lost 2 bases, with 17 bases between them. Germline CDR1 is SGHTA and CDR2 is FQGNSA. The CDR3 sequence is CASSGRGGFTDTQYF. Here the CDR3 DNA reads TGTGCCAGCTCCGGCCGAGGCGGGTTCACAGATACGCAGTATTTT.

This clonotype was recorded at least ten times. J is TRBJ2-1 and V is TRBV5-4, with TRBD2 matching over 13 bases. The germline gives CDR1 SGHNT, CDR2 YYREEE (reference sequence). V dropped 4 bases and J dropped 5; count of bases not matched to a gene: 6. This CDR3 has 16 residues. CDR3 DNA sequence: TGTGCCAGCAGCAGATCCGGGACTAGCGGGAACAATGAGCAGTTCTTC. This codes for CASSRSGTSGNNEQFF.

This clonotype was counted ten times or more. V usage is TRBV21-1 and J usage is TRBJ2-7; the table's D call, TRBD1, has no DNA check behind it. TRBV21-1 is given as a pseudogene. The CDR3 is 15 amino acids. The CDR3 DNA follows: TGTGCCAGCAGCAACCTCAGACAGGGGGCAGGCGAGCAGTACTTC. This gives the protein CASSNLRQGAGEQYF.

Only a few counts were recorded for this clonotype. The gene calls are TRBV6-5 and TRBJ2-6, with TRBD1 matching over 10 bases. From germline, CDR1 is MNHEY and CDR2 SVGAGI. This CDR3 is built from 17 residues. The J segment lost 2 bases and the V segment lost 8 bases, leaving 9 bases of the junction unmatched. The CDR3 DNA follows: TGTGCCAGCGGGGAGACAGGGGGCTTGACTGGGGCCAACGTCCTGACTTTC. Translation: CASGETGGLTGANVLTF.

This clonotype was observed at least ten times. The rearrangement uses TRBV7-2 and TRBJ2-3, with D tentatively TRBD2 (6 bases). The CDR3 spans 13 residues. Germline loops: CDR1 SGHTA, CDR2 FQGNSA. V was shortened by 4 bases and J by 7 bases, with 12 bases between the two germline ends. CDR3 protein: CASSYAGSNTQYF. The DNA of the CDR3 is TGTGCCAGCAGCTATGCGGGGTCAAATACGCAGTATTTT.

In this sample, this clonotype turned up many times. The rearrangement links TRBV4-3 to TRBJ2-3; D perhaps matches TRBD1 (6 bases). The CDR3 totals 13 residues. Germline CDR1 reads LGHNA; CDR2 reads YSLEER. The ends were cut back, 2 bases at V and 6 bases at J, with 9 bases in the middle. The CDR3 loop reads CASSQTRGDTQYF. CDR3 nucleotide sequence: TGCGCCAGCAGCCAAACCAGGGGCGATACGCAGTATTTT.

This clonotype was found many times. The chain carries TRBV6-1 and TRBJ2-5; 7 positions match TRBD2. V trimming: 2 bases; J trimming: 7 bases; junction bases outside the gene matches: 13. The CDR3 totals 16 residues. Germline assignment: CDR1 MNHNS and CDR2 SASEGT. CDR3 DNA: TGTGCCAGCAGTGAAAGGTCGCTAGCGGCGCCAGGGACCCAGTACTTC. It translates to CASSERSLAAPGTQYF.

This clonotype appeared many times. CDR3 residues: CASSPGAGYNEQFF. The CDR3 DNA reads TGCGCCAGCAGCCCTGGCGCAGGGTACAATGAGCAGTTCTTC. This rearrangement joins TRBV5-1 to TRBJ2-1, with D possibly being TRBD1 (5 bases). This CDR3 has 14 residues. Trimming cost V 4 bases and J 4 bases, with 12 bases left between them. CDR1 SGHRS and CDR2 YFSETQ come from the germline V gene.

The sample holds many counts of this clonotype. This chain connects TRBV4-1 to TRBJ2-5; 8 bases are shared with TRBD1. Germline V gives CDR1 MGHRA, CDR2 YSYEKL. CDR3 size: 14 residues. With 4 bases clipped from V and 5 bases from J, the junction kept 6 bases outside the gene matches. This chain's CDR3 is CASSPGQGIETQYF. The CDR3 DNA reads TGCGCCAGCAGCCCTGGACAGGGTATTGAGACCCAGTACTTC.

The chain carries TRBV1 and TRBJ1-5; TRBD1, the D gene given by the table, was not confirmed from the DNA. TRBV1 is deemed a pseudogene. This CDR3 has 16 amino acids. The CDR3 here is CASSEDTGGSVRPQHF. DNA for the CDR3: TGCGCCAGCAGCGAAGACACAGGGGGGTCCGTTCGGCCCCAGCATTTT.

The rearrangement links TRBV20-1 to TRBJ2-5, with 13 bases fitting TRBD2. CDR3 length: 17 residues. Germline V CDR1 and CDR2: DFQATT, SNEGSKA (reference sequence). With 0 bases clipped from V and 4 bases from J, the junction kept 8 bases outside the gene matches. The CDR3 spells CSARDAPGLAGLETQYF. In DNA, the CDR3 is TGCAGTGCTAGAGATGCCCCGGGACTAGCGGGATTAGAGACCCAGTACTTC.

The gene calls are TRBV20-1 and TRBJ1-5; no definite D call. CDR3 size: 12 residues. Germline CDR1 reads DFQATT; CDR2 reads SNEGSKA (reference sequence). CDR3 DNA: TGCAGCACTACCAGTAGCAATCAGCCCCAGCATTTT. Translated: CSTTSSNQPQHF.

This clonotype has at least ten counts. The rearrangement links TRBV29-1 to TRBJ2-1; possible D gene TRBD1, 5 bases. This CDR3 has 12 residues. From germline, CDR1 is SQVTM and CDR2 ANQGSEA. Trimming cost V 5 bases and J 13 bases, with 18 bases left between them. The CDR3 loop reads CSVIGARSFQFF. CDR3 DNA: TGCAGCGTTATAGGGGCCCGAAGCTTTCAGTTCTTC.

This clonotype appeared many times. V and J are TRBV12-3 or TRBV12-4 and TRBJ2-1, with 13 bases aligning to TRBD2. V trimming: 3 bases; J trimming: 4 bases; junction bases outside the gene matches: 6. CDR3 length equals 17 residues. The CDR3 reads CASSFILAGGPYNEQFF. The CDR3 region has the DNA TGTGCCAGCAGTTTTATACTAGCGGGAGGGCCATACAATGAGCAGTTCTTC.

The sample holds many counts of this clonotype. The chain carries TRBV6-1 and TRBJ1-4; D gene uncertain. The CDR3 totals 15 residues. V was pared by 6 bases and J by 5 bases, with 16 bases between. CDR1 and CDR2 (germline): MNHNS, SASEGT. The CDR3 loop reads CASRPSSLGNEKLFF. The CDR3 DNA follows: TGTGCCAGCAGGCCTTCCAGCTTGGGGAATGAAAAACTGTTTTTT.

With respect to this clonotype: An end of the junction does not agree with germline; a read error may underlie this. The chain employs TRBV9 and TRBJ2-3; 9 positions match TRBD1. This CDR3 has 15 amino acids. The germline V gene has CDR1 SGDLS and CDR2 YYNGEE. The CDR3 coding sequence is TGTGCAAGCAGCCCCAGGGACAGGGCTCCAGGGACGCAGTATTTT. Translating it yields CASSPRDRAPGTQYF. Looking up the rest from reference TRBV9 and TRBJ2-3 gives the full variable domain: DSGVTQTPKHLITATGQRVTLRCSPRSGDLSVYWYQQSLDQGLQFLIQYYNGEERAKGNILERFSAQQFPDLHSELNLSSLELGDSALYFCASSPRDRAPGTQYFGPGTRLTVL.

This clonotype appeared many times. J is TRBJ2-3 and V is TRBV4-3, with D tentatively TRBD2 (5 bases). The CDR3 runs to 15 residues. The germline CDR1 and CDR2 sequences are LGHNA and YSLEER. Trimming shortened V by 0 bases and J by 8 bases, and 15 bases separated the two germline ends. CDR3 in DNA: TGCGCCAGCAGCCAAGATGAGGGAGTCGTTGGTACGCAGTATTTT. As protein: CASSQDEGVVGTQYF.

This clonotype was found many times. The gene calls are TRBV7-2 and TRBJ2-3; D unclear. Trimming took off 5 bases at V and 2 bases at J, with 8 bases between the two ends. Germline V gene lookup returns CDR1 SGHTA and CDR2 FQGNSA. This CDR3 region has 13 residues. The CDR3 coding sequence is TGTGCCAGCAGCGCCGGAGACACAGATACGCAGTATTTT. This codes for CASSAGDTDTQYF. Filled out from reference TRBV7-2 and TRBJ2-3, the complete variable domain reads GAGVSQSPSNKVTEKGKDVELRCDPISGHTALYWYRQSLGQGLEFLIYFQGNSAPDKSGLPSDRFSAERTGGSVSTLTIQRTQQEDSAVYLCASSAGDTDTQYFGPGTRLTVL.

This clonotype was picked up many times. The genes are TRBV7-2 and TRBJ2-1; 7 bases fit TRBD1. This CDR3 is 13 amino acids long. After removal of 5 bases from V and 7 bases from J, the junction contained 5 bases not matched to a gene. CDR1 SGHTA and CDR2 FQGNSA come from the germline V gene. The CDR3 protein is CASSTGQLNEQFF. The CDR3 DNA sequence: TGTGCCAGCAGCACGGGACAGCTAAATGAGCAGTTCTTC.

The sample holds many counts of this clonotype. The chain uses TRBV7-9 and TRBJ2-5; TRBD2 agrees at 7 bases. After removal of 3 bases from V and 3 bases from J, the junction contained 4 bases not matched to a gene. The CDR3 has 14 amino acids. Germline V lookup: CDR1 SEHNR, CDR2 FQNEAQ (reference sequence). CDR3 bases: TGTGCCAGCAGCTTGGCTAGCGGAGAAGAGACCCAGTACTTC. Its translation is CASSLASGEETQYF.

There are many counts of this clonotype. The chain employs TRBV5-5 and TRBJ2-3; 8 nucleotides align to TRBD2. There are 15 residues in the CDR3. J gave up 5 bases and V 7 bases, and 12 bases lay outside the gene matches. Germline V gives CDR1 SGHKS, CDR2 YYEKEE (reference sequence). The CDR3 here is CASSGGGSSRDTQYF. The CDR3 region has the DNA TGTGCCAGCTCGGGAGGGGGATCCTCCAGAGATACGCAGTATTTT.

This clonotype was observed at least ten times. V gene TRBV18 combines with J gene TRBJ2-7, with D maybe TRBD1 (6 bases). CDR3 length: 14 amino acids. CDR1 and CDR2 from the germline V gene are KGHSH and LQKENI. V dropped 3 bases and J dropped 0 bases, with 9 bases sitting between them. The CDR3 region is CASSPDRSSYEQYF. CDR3 bases: TGTGCCAGCTCACCCGACAGGAGCTCCTACGAGCAGTACTTC.